A selection of T cell receptor beta chains follows, all from one sample in a study of cytomegalovirus exposure and HLA in healthy donors. The table came from immunoSEQ multiplex PCR; TCRdb's copy has only in-frame clones and leaves some out. The sample has hundreds of thousands of clones; about 75% are singletons. The specimen was PBMCs. Receptors were obtained from a woman under 40 in good health and CMV-seronegative. Both conserved end residues are part of each CDR3. D genes are given only for firm matches. Clone size is not always given. Where it is, it says once, few, many or a class for expanded clones.

size,J,D,V,CDR3,DNA
NA,TRBJ2-1,NA,TRBV6-6,CASSLGTSNEQFF,TGTGCCAGCAGTTTGGGGACTTCTAATGAGCAGTTCTTC
few,TRBJ1-2,NA,TRBV9,CASSVEEASGGYTF,TGTGCCAGCAGCGTAGAGGAGGCGAGCGGCGGCTACACCTTC
few,TRBJ1-1,TRBD1,TRBV19,CASTLRGRVNTEAFF,TGTGCCAGTACCCTCAGGGGGCGCGTGAACACTGAAGCTTTCTTT
NA,TRBJ2-1,NA,TRBV19,CASTRGGGLTAQEQFF,TGTGCCAGTACCCGGGGAGGCGGATTAACGGCCCAAGAGCAGTTCTTC
few,TRBJ1-5,NA,TRBV2,CASSATGQQPQHF,TGTGCCAGCAGCGCTACAGGGCAGCAGCCCCAGCATTTT
NA,TRBJ2-1,TRBD1,TRBV7-6,CASTLGTGVYNEQFF,TGTGCCAGCACCCTCGGGACAGGGGTCTACAATGAGCAGTTCTTC
NA,TRBJ2-7,TRBD2,TRBV11-2,CASSLEGGSGQYF,TGTGCCAGCAGCTTAGAAGGCGGGAGCGGGCAGTACTTC
NA,TRBJ2-1,NA,TRBV21-1,CASSNRGLAGSYNEQFF,TGTGCCAGCAGCAACAGGGGACTAGCGGGTTCCTACAATGAGCAGTTCTTC
few,TRBJ1-2,NA,TRBV19,CASSRSHLGGSYGYTF,TGTGCCAGTAGTAGATCCCACCTCGGTGGTTCCTATGGCTACACCTTC
NA,TRBJ1-2,NA,TRBV6-5,CASSYGQGSAYGYTF,TGTGCCAGCAGTTACGGGCAGGGTAGTGCCTATGGCTACACCTTC
NA,TRBJ2-1,TRBD2,TRBV28,CASSLIAGGRNEQFF,TGTGCCAGCAGTTTAATAGCGGGGGGGCGCAATGAGCAGTTCTTC
NA,TRBJ2-1,NA,TRBV6-1,CASSLIESSYNEQFF,TGTGCCAGCAGTCTTATCGAGAGCTCCTACAATGAGCAGTTCTTC
NA,TRBJ2-2,NA,TRBV10-3,CAVSGTGELFF,TGTGCCGTCTCGGGCACCGGGGAGCTGTTTTTT
NA,TRBJ1-4,NA,TRBV7-8,CASSPTHGGGEKLFF,TGTGCCAGCAGCCCCACCCACGGGGGGGGAGAAAAACTGTTTTTT
NA,TRBJ2-4,TRBD1,TRBV27,CASSLSGTGGTRNIQYF,TGTGCCAGCAGCCTTTCCGGGACAGGGGGCACGAGAAACATTCAGTACTTC
few,TRBJ2-5,TRBD2,TRBV7-9,CASSPSSGRSKPQYF,TGTGCCAGCAGCCCTTCTAGCGGGAGGTCTAAACCCCAGTACTTC
few,TRBJ2-1,NA,TRBV7-6,CASSLALGDEQFF,TGTGCCAGCAGCTTAGCACTAGGCGATGAGCAGTTCTTC
few,TRBJ1-1,NA,TRBV2,CASPKRYPEAFF,TGTGCCAGCCCGAAACGGTACCCTGAAGCTTTCTTC
NA,TRBJ2-5,TRBD2,TRBV6-1,CASGTSGDLETQYF,TGTGCCAGCGGGACTAGCGGGGACCTGGAGACCCAGTACTTC
NA,TRBJ1-1,TRBD1,TRBV25-1,CASSKSGQMFRTEAFF,TGTGCCAGCAGCAAATCGGGACAGATGTTTCGTACTGAAGCTTTCTTT
once,TRBJ2-3,TRBD2,TRBV30,CAWSIGLAGKVATQYF,TGTGCCTGGAGTATCGGACTAGCGGGAAAAGTAGCTACGCAGTATTTT
NA,TRBJ2-1,TRBD2,TRBV7-9,CASSLSRLATNEQFF,TGTGCCAGCAGCTTATCGCGACTAGCGACCAATGAGCAGTTCTTC
NA,TRBJ1-2,NA,TRBV5-1,CASSLRGGAGYGYTF,TGCGCCAGCAGCTTGAGGGGGGGCGCTGGCTATGGCTACACCTTC
NA,TRBJ1-2,NA,TRBV7-8,CASSLGGGGYTF,TGTGCCAGCAGCTTAGGGGGGGGAGGCTACACCTTC
NA,TRBJ2-7,TRBD2,TRBV6-5,CASSGPGTTTYEQYF,TGTGCCAGCAGTGGGCCCGGGACTACTACCTACGAGCAGTACTTC
NA,TRBJ2-2,TRBD2,TRBV19,CASSISGGANTGELFF,TGTGCCAGTAGTATTAGCGGGGGCGCGAACACCGGGGAGCTGTTTTTT
NA,TRBJ2-1,NA,TRBV21-1,CASSKDTFEQFF,TGTGCCAGCAGCAAGGACACCTTTGAGCAGTTCTTC
NA,TRBJ1-2,NA,TRBV2,CASSDPPYGYTF,TGTGCCAGCAGTGACCCCCCATATGGCTACACCTTC
NA,TRBJ2-1,TRBD2,TRBV7-3,CASSFGLAGFNEQFF,TGTGCCAGCAGCTTCGGACTAGCGGGATTCAATGAGCAGTTCTTC
NA,TRBJ2-7,NA,TRBV4-2,CASSQEGAFAHEQYF,TGTGCCAGCAGCCAAGAGGGCGCTTTTGCCCACGAGCAGTACTTC
once,TRBJ2-1,TRBD1,TRBV7-3,CASRTTGRSSYNEQFF,TGTGCCAGCCGAACGACAGGGCGTTCCTCCTACAATGAGCAGTTCTTC
few,TRBJ1-4,TRBD1,TRBV30,CAWIRTGLDEKLFF,TGTGCCTGGATTCGGACAGGGCTAGATGAAAAACTGTTTTTT
NA,TRBJ2-1,NA,TRBV5-8,CASSLGASSYNEQFF,TGTGCCAGCAGCTTGGGCGCAAGCTCCTACAATGAGCAGTTCTTC
NA,TRBJ2-2,TRBD1,TRBV29-1,CSVEGQGPTGELFF,TGCAGCGTCGAAGGACAGGGCCCCACCGGGGAGCTGTTTTTT
NA,TRBJ2-7,TRBD2,TRBV2,CASSGTSGPYEQYF,TGTGCCAGCAGTGGGACTAGCGGTCCCTACGAGCAGTACTTC
NA,TRBJ2-1,TRBD2,TRBV5-1,CASSRGGAYNEQFF,TGCGCCAGCAGCAGGGGAGGGGCCTACAATGAGCAGTTCTTC
NA,TRBJ2-5,NA,TRBV6-6,CASSSGTPGETQYF,TGTGCCAGCAGTTCCGGGACTCCGGGAGAGACCCAGTACTTC
NA,TRBJ2-1,NA,TRBV27,CASSLFRGIYNEQFF,TGTGCCAGCAGTTTATTCAGGGGAATCTACAATGAGCAGTTCTTC
NA,TRBJ2-5,TRBD1,TRBV7-9,CASSPGTGQETQYF,TGTGCCAGCAGTCCCGGGACAGGCCAAGAGACCCAGTACTTC
NA,TRBJ1-4,NA,TRBV2,CASSGGGRVEKLFF,TGTGCCAGCAGTGGCGGGGGGCGCGTTGAAAAACTGTTTTTT
NA,TRBJ1-5,TRBD1,TRBV30,CAWRAGTGGNQPQHF,TGTGCCTGGAGGGCTGGGACAGGGGGTAATCAGCCCCAGCATTTT
NA,TRBJ1-1,NA,TRBV21-1,CASSTSPGHPNTEAFF,TGTGCCAGCAGCACTTCCCCGGGACACCCAAACACTGAAGCTTTCTTT
NA,TRBJ2-5,TRBD2,TRBV7-9,CASSLARTSGQETQYF,TGTGCCAGCAGCTTAGCGCGAACTAGCGGTCAAGAGACCCAGTACTTC
NA,TRBJ1-2,NA,TRBV9,CASSVAASVRVNYGYTF,TGTGCCAGCAGCGTAGCAGCCTCCGTCAGGGTCAACTATGGCTACACCTTC
NA,TRBJ2-2,TRBD1,TRBV9,CASSVPKTGGADTGELFF,TGTGCCAGCAGCGTACCAAAGACAGGGGGCGCCGACACCGGGGAGCTGTTTTTT
NA,TRBJ2-5,NA,TRBV7-9,CASSSPGTPTRTQYF,TGTGCCAGCAGCTCCCCCGGGACTCCTACCCGGACCCAGTACTTC
few,TRBJ1-1,NA,TRBV6-5,CAIAQGMNTEAFF,TGTGCCATAGCCCAGGGGATGAACACTGAAGCTTTCTTT